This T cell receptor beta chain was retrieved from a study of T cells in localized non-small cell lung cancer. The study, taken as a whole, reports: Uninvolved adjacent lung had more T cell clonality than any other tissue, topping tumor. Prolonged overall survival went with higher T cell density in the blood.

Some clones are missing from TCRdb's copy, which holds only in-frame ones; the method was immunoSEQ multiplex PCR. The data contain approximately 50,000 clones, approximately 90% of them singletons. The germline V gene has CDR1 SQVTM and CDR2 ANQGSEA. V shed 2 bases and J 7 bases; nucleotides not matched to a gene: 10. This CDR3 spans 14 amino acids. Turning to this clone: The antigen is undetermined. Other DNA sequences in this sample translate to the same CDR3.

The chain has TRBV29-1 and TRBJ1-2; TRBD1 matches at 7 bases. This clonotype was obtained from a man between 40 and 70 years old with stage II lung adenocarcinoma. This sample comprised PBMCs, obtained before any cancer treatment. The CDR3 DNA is TGCAGCGTTGAACTAGGGCAGGGGGTGGGTGGCTACACCTTC. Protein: CSVELGQGVGGYTF.